The 8 T cell receptor beta chains reported below all come from one sample, sequenced in a study of breast tumors, draining lymph nodes, adjacent tissues. One entry per CDR3 protein results from TCRdb running MiXCR on the multiplex PCR reads. Of 150,000 to 200,000 distinct CDR3 sequences in the sample, 30% to 35% were seen once. Axillary draining lymph nodes of breast cancer patients supplied the node samples. Sequencing input: axillary lymph node tissue. The receptors shown here come from a female donor with breast cancer. Some clones in this sample may be carry-over from other donors' samples.

This clonotype appeared many times. This chain joins TRBV6-1 and TRBJ2-3; the match to TRBD1 covers 8 bases. The CDR3 is 14 residues long. The germline CDR1 and CDR2 sequences are MNHNS and SASEGT. V dropped 3 bases and J dropped 8; count of bases not matched to a gene: 7. The CDR3 DNA follows: TGTGCCAGCAGTGACCGCCAGGGGGCTAGTACGCAGTATTTT. Translating gives CASSDRQGASTQYF.

As regards this clonotype: It may be a read error: a sequence one base away is much more abundant. The chain uses TRBV20-1 and TRBJ2-7; 7 bases map to TRBD1. The CDR3 is 14 amino acids. From germline, CDR1 is DFQATT and CDR2 SNEGSKA (reference sequence). V lost 6 bases, J lost 6 bases, and 14 bases stayed unmatched. The CDR3 nucleotides read TGCAGTGCAATTCCGGGACAGTCTCCCTCCGAGCAGTACTTC. Its translation: CSAIPGQSPSEQYF.

Comments on this clonotype: A read error may be the cause here, since a much bigger clone is one base away. The V and J genes are TRBV6-1 and TRBJ2-3, with D hard to call. The CDR3 has 16 residues. Deletions cut 1 base from V and 0 bases from J, with 11 bases between. The V gene's germline CDR1 is MNHNS and CDR2 SASEGT. CDR3 sequence: CASSEGPYSSTDTQYF. The CDR3 DNA is TGTGCCAGCAGTGAAGGGCCCTACTCAAGCACAGATACGCAGTATTTT.

This clonotype has just a few counts. The genes are TRBV19 and TRBJ1-1, with 8 nucleotides matching TRBD1. The CDR3 length is 14 residues. The germline V gene encodes CDR1 LNHDA and CDR2 SQIVND (reference sequence). Unmatched junction bases numbered 9, after V lost 7 bases and J lost 5 bases. DNA for the CDR3: TGTGCCAGTACACAGGACAGGGCGTTTACTGAAGCTTTCTTT. It specifies CASTQDRAFTEAFF.

This clonotype was found many times. For the CDR3, the DNA is TGTGCCATCTCCCCTGGGACCTCTACCTACGAGCAGTACTTC. This codes for CAISPGTSTYEQYF. The V call is TRBV10-3, the J call TRBJ2-7; perhaps D is TRBD1 or TRBD2 (5 bases each). This CDR3 comprises 14 residues. V dropped 8 bases and J dropped 2 bases, with 16 bases sitting between them. Per germline, CDR1 ENHRY and CDR2 SYGVKD.

This clonotype was seen many times. This chain links TRBV7-9 with TRBJ2-5; 9 positions match TRBD1. CDR1 and CDR2 (germline): SEHNR, FQNEAQ (reference sequence). J lost 1 base, V lost 2 bases, and 2 bases had no gene match. This CDR3 region has 15 residues. As DNA, the CDR3 is TGTGCCAGCAGCTTACAGGGACAGGGCCAAGAGACCCAGTACTTC. It is translated as CASSLQGQGQETQYF.

This clonotype was observed at least ten times. This chain links TRBV5-4 with TRBJ2-2, with no clear D. CDR1 is SGHNT, CDR2 YYREEE, per germline (reference sequence). V was cut by 1 base and J by 7 bases, with 14 bases left in between. This CDR3 has 15 residues. The DNA of the CDR3 is TGTGCCAGCAGCTTGTTAGGGAACGTGGGCGGGGAGCTGTTTTTT. The encoded protein is CASSLLGNVGGELFF.

This clonotype was observed many times. The rearrangement uses TRBV11-3 and TRBJ2-3; D is unclear. Trimming cost V 1 base and J 6 bases, with 5 bases left between them. CDR1 is SGHNT and CDR2 is YENEEA in the germline V gene. The CDR3 consists of 12 residues. The CDR3 sequence is CASSLVRDTQYF. The CDR3 nucleotides are TGTGCCAGCAGCTTAGTGAGGGATACGCAGTATTTT. Filled out from reference TRBV11-3 and TRBJ2-3, the complete variable domain reads EAGVVQSPRYKIIEKKQPVAFWCNPISGHNTLYWYLQNLGQGPELLIRYENEEAVDDSQLPKDRFSAERLKGVDSTLKIQPAELGDSAVYLCASSLVRDTQYFGPGTRLTVL.